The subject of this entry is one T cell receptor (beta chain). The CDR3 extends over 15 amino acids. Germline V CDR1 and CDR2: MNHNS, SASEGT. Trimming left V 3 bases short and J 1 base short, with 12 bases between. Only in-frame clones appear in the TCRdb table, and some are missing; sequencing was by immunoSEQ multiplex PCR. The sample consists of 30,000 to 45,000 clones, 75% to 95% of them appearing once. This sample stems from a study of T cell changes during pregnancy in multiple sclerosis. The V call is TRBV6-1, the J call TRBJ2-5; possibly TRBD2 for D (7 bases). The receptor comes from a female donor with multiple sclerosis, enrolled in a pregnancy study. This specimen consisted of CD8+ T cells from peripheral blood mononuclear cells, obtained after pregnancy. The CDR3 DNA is TGTGCCAGCAGTGATCGGGGGGCTCCCCAAGAGACCCAGTACTTC. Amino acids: CASSDRGAPQETQYF.